The 21 T cell receptor beta chains presented below share a single source sample, sequenced in a study of sequential checkpoint blockade in melanoma. Clones were sequenced by immunoSEQ multiplex PCR, and TCRdb holds only the in-frame ones, with some missing. The sample lists some 40,000 clones, 70% to 90% occurring once. Specified treatment: randomized to nivolumab then ipilimumab (arm A) or the reverse (arm B). The sample here was CD8+ T cells sorted from blood (inferred from file names), taken from a patient given nivolumab and ipilimumab in sequence. The receptors were sampled from a human donor with melanoma.

The CDR3, as DNA: TGCGCCAGCAGCCAAGATAGCGGACTCCCAACCGGGGAGCTGTTTTTT. Translation gives CASSQDSGLPTGELFF. V and J are TRBV4-1 and TRBJ2-2; a weak D match, TRBD2 (6 bases). V was pared by 0 bases and J by 5 bases, with 13 bases between. Germline CDR1 MGHRA, CDR2 YSYEKL. The CDR3 covers 16 residues.

The V call is TRBV6-4, the J call TRBJ2-1, with D perhaps matching TRBD2 (6 bases). Trimming removed 1 base from V and 0 bases from J, with 7 bases in between. The germline V gene encodes CDR1 MRHNA and CDR2 SNTAGT. This CDR3 has 15 amino acids. The CDR3 region has the DNA TGTGCCAGCAGTGACTTCGGGGGCTCCTACAATGAGCAGTTCTTC. As protein: CASSDFGGSYNEQFF.

V and J are TRBV7-9 and TRBJ1-4; 7 positions match TRBD1. Trimming at V came to 6 bases and at J to 2 bases, leaving 9 bases not matched to a gene. The CDR3 has 16 residues. The germline CDR1 and CDR2 sequences are SEHNR and FQNEAQ (reference sequence). Here the CDR3 reads CASSPLTGVTNEKLFF. The CDR3 DNA is TGTGCCAGCAGTCCTCTAACAGGGGTCACTAATGAAAAACTGTTTTTT.

This clone has just one count. The rearrangement joins TRBV7-6 to TRBJ2-5, with D possibly matching TRBD2 (5 bases). The V gene's germline CDR1 is SGHVS and CDR2 FNYEAQ. The CDR3 is made up of 15 amino acids. V lost 1 base and J lost 0, with 9 bases in between. In DNA form, the CDR3 reads TGTGCCAGCAGCTTAGAAGCGGAGCACCAAGAGACCCAGTACTTC. It translates to CASSLEAEHQETQYF.

This clone was seen just once. This CDR3 reads CASNLSQGRFSEKLFF. CDR3 DNA sequence: TGTGCCAGCAACCTCTCGCAGGGGAGATTTAGTGAAAAACTGTTTTTT. The V and J genes are TRBV28 and TRBJ1-4; tentatively, D is TRBD1 (6 bases). V lost 7 bases to trimming and J lost 7 bases, with 22 bases between them. CDR3 length equals 16 residues. Germline assignment: CDR1 MDHEN and CDR2 SYDVKM.

V and J are TRBV28 and TRBJ1-2; D possibly corresponds to TRBD1 (6 bases). Trimming shortened V by 10 bases and J by 2 bases, and 20 bases separated the two germline ends. Per the germline V gene, CDR1 is MDHEN and CDR2 is SYDVKM. The CDR3 extends over 15 amino acids. The CDR3 DNA follows: TGTGCCACCTCCGGACAGCCGGGATTCAACTATGGCTACACCTTC. It yields the protein CATSGQPGFNYGYTF.

The chain's CDR3 is CASSLDNRVGQPQHF. For the CDR3, the DNA is TGCGCCAGCAGCCTCGATAACAGGGTCGGTCAGCCCCAGCATTTT. The chain employs TRBV4-1 and TRBJ1-5; a weak D match, TRBD1 (6 bases). The CDR3 loop spans 15 amino acids. V lost 4 bases and J 6 bases, leaving 16 bases between the germline ends. Germline CDR1 reads MGHRA; CDR2 reads YSYEKL.

This chain links TRBV9 with TRBJ1-6; 7 nucleotides align to TRBD1. The CDR3 runs 15 residues. V lost 3 bases, J lost 11 bases, and 11 bases stayed unmatched. Germline V CDR1 and CDR2: SGDLS, YYNGEE. The CDR3 sequence is CASSEEQGTMAPLHF. Written as DNA, the CDR3 is TGTGCCAGCAGCGAAGAACAGGGGACCATGGCACCCCTCCACTTT. Drawing the rest from reference TRBV9 and TRBJ1-6, the complete variable domain is DSGVTQTPKHLITATGQRVTLRCSPRSGDLSVYWYQQSLDQGLQFLIQYYNGEERAKGNILERFSAQQFPDLHSELNLSSLELGDSALYFCASSEEQGTMAPLHFGNGTRLTVT.

V and J are TRBV27 and TRBJ1-2, with 8 bases that match TRBD1. Trimming took 5 bases from V and 7 from J; bases not matched to a gene: 6. This CDR3 is 13 amino acids long. Germline loops: CDR1 MNHEY, CDR2 SMNVEV (reference sequence). The CDR3 loop reads CASSPWTGTGYTF. CDR3 sequence (DNA): TGTGCCAGCAGTCCCTGGACAGGGACTGGCTACACCTTC.

The chain recombines TRBV5-1 with TRBJ1-6, with 7 bases that match TRBD1. Losses at the gene ends were 3 bases for V and 13 bases for J; bases not matched to a gene: 10. The CDR3 spans 14 residues. In germline, CDR1 is SGHRS, CDR2 YFSETQ. CDR3 in amino acids: CASSSGQDLGPLHF. The CDR3 coding sequence is TGCGCCAGCAGCTCCGGACAGGACCTTGGTCCCCTCCACTTT.

This chain joins TRBV27 and TRBJ2-3, with TRBD2 as a possible D gene (5 bases). CDR1 MNHEY and CDR2 SMNVEV come from the germline V gene (reference sequence). This CDR3 contains 18 residues. V gave up 3 bases and J gave up 2 bases, with 21 bases separating them. The chain's CDR3 is CASSLFSGALEVTDTQYF. In nucleotides, the CDR3 is TGTGCCAGCAGTTTGTTCAGCGGCGCCCTCGAGGTCACAGATACGCAGTATTTT.

V and J are TRBV5-8 and TRBJ2-1, with D possibly being TRBD2 (5 bases). Trimming took 3 bases from V and 6 from J, leaving 16 bases between them. This CDR3 is built from 15 residues. Germline CDR1 SGHTS, CDR2 YDEGEE. CDR3: CASSSLPGGSNEQFF. The CDR3 DNA sequence: TGTGCCAGCAGCTCCCTCCCGGGTGGGAGCAATGAGCAGTTCTTC.

The V call is TRBV18, the J call TRBJ2-7; TRBD2 might be the D (6 bases). Trimming removed 6 bases from V and 1 base from J, with 10 bases in between. Germline V gene data show CDR1 as KGHSH and CDR2 as LQKENI. The CDR3 spans 13 residues. The CDR3 is CASSGDSSYEQYF. The CDR3 DNA is TGTGCCAGCTCTGGGGACTCATCCTACGAGCAGTACTTC.

The chain uses TRBV5-1 and TRBJ1-1; TRBD1 is a possible D gene (5 bases). V dropped 4 bases and J dropped 2 bases, with 12 bases sitting between them. Germline V gene lookup returns CDR1 SGHRS and CDR2 YFSETQ. The CDR3 totals 14 residues. CDR3 in amino acids: CASSVGHTNTEAFF. The CDR3 nucleotides are TGCGCCAGCAGCGTAGGACACACCAACACTGAAGCTTTCTTT.

The genes are TRBV5-8 and TRBJ1-4, with D perhaps matching TRBD1 (5 bases). From germline, CDR1 is SGHTS and CDR2 YDEGEE. Trimming stripped 4 bases from V and 4 bases from J, with 14 bases between. The CDR3 runs to 15 residues. DNA of the CDR3: TGTGCCAGCAGCACGGGAGTGGGGCTTAATGAAAAACTGTTTTTT. This codes for CASSTGVGLNEKLFF.

The rearrangement links TRBV15 to TRBJ2-5, with 9 bases fitting TRBD2. V lost 0 bases, J lost 3 bases, and 2 bases stayed unmatched. The CDR3 runs to 15 residues. Germline V CDR1 and CDR2: LNHNV, YYDKDF (reference sequence). CDR3 coding DNA: TGTGCCACCAGCAGAGATAGACTAGCGGAAGAGACCCAGTACTTC. Translating gives CATSRDRLAEETQYF.

This rearrangement joins TRBV19 to TRBJ1-2; D not certain. This CDR3 has 15 residues. In germline, CDR1 is LNHDA, CDR2 SQIVND (reference sequence). Trimming stripped 6 bases from V and 1 base from J, with 15 bases between. CDR3 nucleotides: TGTGCCAGTAGCCCCTACGTAGAGTTTAACTATGGCTACACCTTC. This sequence encodes CASSPYVEFNYGYTF.

This rearrangement joins TRBV29-1 to TRBJ2-1, with D possibly TRBD2 on 5 matching bases. Deletions cut 6 bases from V and 4 bases from J, with 19 bases between. Germline V gene lookup returns CDR1 SQVTM and CDR2 ANQGSEA. This CDR3 region has 15 residues. This chain's CDR3 is CSVDLVRGIYNEQFF. As DNA, the CDR3 is TGCAGCGTGGACCTAGTACGAGGGATATACAATGAGCAGTTCTTC.

This chain links TRBV5-1 with TRBJ2-1, with TRBD1 identical over 10 bases. With V trimmed by 3 bases and J by 7 bases, 10 bases remained unmatched. Germline assignment: CDR1 SGHRS and CDR2 YFSETQ. The CDR3 contains 16 residues. CDR3 in amino acids: CASSWAVTGGLNEQFF. The DNA for the CDR3 is TGCGCCAGCAGCTGGGCCGTGACAGGGGGCCTGAATGAGCAGTTCTTC.

The gene calls are TRBV7-9 and TRBJ2-2; 7 bases agree with TRBD1. The germline gives CDR1 SEHNR, CDR2 FQNEAQ (reference sequence). V lost 4 bases and J lost 0; bases outside the gene matches: 14. The CDR3 extends over 19 amino acids. CDR3 sequence reads: CASSSIVISQGANTGELFF. CDR3 coding DNA: TGTGCCAGCAGCTCCATTGTTATTAGCCAGGGGGCGAACACCGGGGAGCTGTTTTTT.

The chain combines TRBV2 with TRBJ2-3, with D perhaps matching TRBD2 (6 bases). The CDR3 spans 12 residues. From germline, CDR1 is SNHLY and CDR2 FYNNEI. Trimming stripped 6 bases from V and 4 bases from J, with 8 bases between. In nucleotides, the CDR3 is TGTGCCAGCAGCGGGAGCGCAGATACGCAGTATTTT. This codes for CASSGSADTQYF. The variable domain in full, with the rest retrieved from reference TRBV2 and TRBJ2-3, is EPEVTQTPSHQVTQMGQEVILRCVPISNHLYFYWYRQILGQKVEFLVSFYNNEISEKSEIFDDQFSVERPDGSNFTLKIRSTKLEDSAMYFCASSGSADTQYFGPGTRLTVL.